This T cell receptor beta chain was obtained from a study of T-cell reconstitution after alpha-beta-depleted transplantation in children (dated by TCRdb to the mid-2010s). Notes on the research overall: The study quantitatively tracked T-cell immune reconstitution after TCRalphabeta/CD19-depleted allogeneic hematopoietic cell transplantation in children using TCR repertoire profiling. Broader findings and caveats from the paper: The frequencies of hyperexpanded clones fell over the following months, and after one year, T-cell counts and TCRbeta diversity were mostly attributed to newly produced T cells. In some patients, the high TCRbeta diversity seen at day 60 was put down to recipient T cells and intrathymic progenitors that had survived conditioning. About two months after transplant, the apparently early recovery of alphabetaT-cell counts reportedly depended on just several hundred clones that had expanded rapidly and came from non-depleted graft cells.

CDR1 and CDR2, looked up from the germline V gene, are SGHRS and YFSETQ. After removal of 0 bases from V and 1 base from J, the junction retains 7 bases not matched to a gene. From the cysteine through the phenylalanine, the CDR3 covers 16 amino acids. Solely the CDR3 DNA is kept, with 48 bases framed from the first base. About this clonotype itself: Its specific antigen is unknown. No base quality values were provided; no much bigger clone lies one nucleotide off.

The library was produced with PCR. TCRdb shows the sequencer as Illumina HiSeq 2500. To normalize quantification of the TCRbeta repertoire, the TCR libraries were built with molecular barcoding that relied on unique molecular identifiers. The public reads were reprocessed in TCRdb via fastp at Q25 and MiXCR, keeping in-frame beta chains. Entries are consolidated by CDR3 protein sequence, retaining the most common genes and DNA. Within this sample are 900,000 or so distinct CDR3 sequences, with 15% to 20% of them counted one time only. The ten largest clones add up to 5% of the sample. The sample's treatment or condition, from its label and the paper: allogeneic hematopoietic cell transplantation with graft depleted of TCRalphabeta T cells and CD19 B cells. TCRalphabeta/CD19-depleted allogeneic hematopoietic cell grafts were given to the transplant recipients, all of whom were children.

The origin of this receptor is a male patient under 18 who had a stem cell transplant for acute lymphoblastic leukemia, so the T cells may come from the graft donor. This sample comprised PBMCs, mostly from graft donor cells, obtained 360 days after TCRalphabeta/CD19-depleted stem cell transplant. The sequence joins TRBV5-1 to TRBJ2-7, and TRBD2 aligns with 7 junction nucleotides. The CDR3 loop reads CASSLVAGLPSYEQYF. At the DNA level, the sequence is TGCGCCAGCAGCTTGGTAGCGGGCTTACCTTCCTACGAGCAGTACTTC.